A selection of T cell receptor beta chains follows, all from one sample in a study of beta chain features in type 1 diabetes. TCRdb's table, derived via immunoSEQ multiplex PCR, lists solely in-frame clones and lacks some. This sample yields 55,000 to 85,000 clones, of which just under 50% are seen a single time; roughly 0.65% belongs to the top ten. Sequencing input: central memory CD4+ T cells from blood. Receptors were obtained from a man aged 30 to 45 with type 1 diabetes. Each CDR3 is given with its conserved first and last residue. Each record gives: CDR3 length, J gene, D gene, clone size, V gene, CDR3 protein, CDR3 DNA. D genes are given only for firm matches. Not every row has a clone size; where given, it reads once, few, many or a size class.

length: 13; J: TRBJ1-1; D: -; size: -; V: TRBV5-1; CDR3: CASSPPDFTEAFF; DNA: TGCGCCAGCAGCCCGCCCGACTTCACTGAAGCTTTCTTT
length: 15; J: TRBJ2-1; D: TRBD2; size: few; V: TRBV10-3; CDR3: CAISVESGSYGEQFF; DNA: TGTGCCATCAGTGTAGAGAGCGGGAGTTATGGTGAGCAGTTCTTC
length: 11; J: TRBJ1-2; D: TRBD1; size: -; V: TRBV28; CDR3: CASSDRVGYTF; DNA: TGTGCCAGCAGTGACAGGGTCGGCTACACCTTC
length: 15; J: TRBJ1-2; D: TRBD1; size: -; V: TRBV7-8; CDR3: CASSLGTGTDYGYTF; DNA: TGTGCCAGCAGCTTGGGGACCGGGACAGACTATGGCTACACCTTC
length: 14; J: TRBJ2-6; D: -; size: few; V: TRBV7-2; CDR3: CASSPYKGPNVLTF; DNA: TGTGCCAGCAGTCCATACAAGGGGCCTAACGTCCTGACTTTC
length: 13; J: TRBJ1-1; D: -; size: once; V: TRBV6-5; CDR3: CASSRQENTEAFF; DNA: TGTGCCAGCAGTCGACAGGAGAACACTGAAGCTTTCTTT
length: 14; J: TRBJ2-7; D: TRBD1; size: -; V: TRBV25-1; CDR3: CASSDPGQGYEQYF; DNA: TGTGCCAGCAGTGACCCTGGACAGGGCTACGAGCAGTACTTC
length: 13; J: TRBJ1-4; D: TRBD1; size: -; V: TRBV5-1; CDR3: CASNRDSGEKLFF; DNA: TGCGCCAGCAACCGGGACAGCGGAGAAAAACTGTTTTTT
length: 15; J: TRBJ1-4; D: -; size: -; V: TRBV6-5; CDR3: CASSPHAATNEKLFF; DNA: TGTGCCAGCAGTCCGCACGCAGCAACTAATGAAAAACTGTTTTTT
length: 13; J: TRBJ1-2; D: -; size: -; V: TRBV6-6; CDR3: CATLETGSDGYTF; DNA: TGTGCCACCTTAGAGACAGGTTCCGATGGCTACACCTTC
length: 14; J: TRBJ2-1; D: TRBD1; size: -; V: TRBV2; CDR3: CAISGDSSYNEQFF; DNA: TGTGCCATCTCCGGGGACAGCTCCTACAATGAGCAGTTCTTC
length: 16; J: TRBJ2-2; D: TRBD2; size: -; V: TRBV4-1; CDR3: CASSRLAGGPAGELFF; DNA: TGCGCCAGCAGCCGACTAGCGGGAGGGCCGGCCGGGGAGCTGTTTTTT
length: 14; J: TRBJ2-1; D: -; size: few; V: TRBV18; CDR3: CASSPEQGRNEQFF; DNA: TGTGCCAGCTCACCAGAACAGGGCAGGAATGAGCAGTTCTTC
length: 14; J: TRBJ1-1; D: -; size: few; V: TRBV4-1; CDR3: CASSEADSNRRAFF; DNA: TGCGCCAGCAGCGAAGCGGACAGCAACCGAAGGGCTTTCTTT
length: 14; J: TRBJ2-7; D: TRBD2; size: -; V: TRBV7-2; CDR3: CASSPWEGRDEQYF; DNA: TGTGCCAGCAGCCCCTGGGAGGGTAGAGACGAGCAGTACTTC
length: 16; J: TRBJ2-7; D: -; size: -; V: TRBV6-5; CDR3: CASSYSWQGGGHEQYF; DNA: TGTGCCAGCAGTTACTCGTGGCAGGGTGGTGGCCACGAGCAGTACTTC
length: 14; J: TRBJ2-7; D: TRBD2; size: few; V: TRBV2; CDR3: CASTPGLARYEQYF; DNA: TGTGCCAGCACCCCGGGACTAGCGCGATACGAGCAGTACTTC
length: 16; J: TRBJ2-1; D: TRBD2; size: -; V: TRBV5-4; CDR3: CASSPAAAGGYNEQFF; DNA: TGTGCCAGCAGCCCCGCGGCGGCGGGGGGGTACAATGAGCAGTTCTTC
length: 15; J: TRBJ2-2; D: TRBD2; size: few; V: TRBV2; CDR3: CASTTGLGRTGELFF; DNA: TGTGCCAGCACTACGGGACTAGGAAGGACCGGGGAGCTGTTTTTT
length: 15; J: TRBJ2-5; D: TRBD2; size: few; V: TRBV2; CDR3: CASSDGTSGGETQYF; DNA: TGTGCCAGCAGTGACGGGACTAGCGGGGGGGAGACCCAGTACTTC
length: 11; J: TRBJ2-7; D: -; size: -; V: TRBV20-1; CDR3: CSAEDRYEQYF; DNA: TGCAGTGCCGAAGACAGATACGAGCAGTACTTC
length: 22; J: TRBJ2-1; D: TRBD2; size: -; V: TRBV10-3; CDR3: CAISAAVGSVRPGLAAYNEQFF; DNA: TGTGCCATCAGCGCCGCGGTAGGATCAGTCCGACCAGGACTAGCGGCCTACAATGAGCAGTTCTTC
length: 15; J: TRBJ1-3; D: -; size: few; V: TRBV6-6; CDR3: CASSRQESSGNTIYF; DNA: TGTGCCAGCAGTCGACAGGAGAGCTCTGGAAACACCATATATTTT
length: 15; J: TRBJ2-6; D: -; size: few; V: TRBV6-1; CDR3: CASGAVGSGANVLTF; DNA: TGTGCCAGCGGGGCTGTCGGCTCTGGGGCCAACGTCCTGACTTTC
length: 16; J: TRBJ2-2; D: -; size: -; V: TRBV28; CDR3: CASSLDLRGNTGELFF; DNA: TGTGCCAGCAGTTTAGATCTTCGCGGGAACACCGGGGAGCTGTTTTTT
length: 12; J: TRBJ1-2; D: -; size: -; V: TRBV19; CDR3: CASSIPGWGYTF; DNA: TGTGCCAGTAGTATTCCAGGGTGGGGCTACACCTTC
length: 18; J: TRBJ2-3; D: TRBD2; size: -; V: TRBV7-2; CDR3: CASSSPRLAGANTDTQYF; DNA: TGTGCCAGCAGCTCCCCACGACTAGCGGGAGCCAACACAGATACGCAGTATTTT
length: 13; J: TRBJ2-3; D: -; size: once; V: TRBV28; CDR3: CASSRPGTDTQYF; DNA: TGTGCCAGCAGTCGACCGGGGACAGATACGCAGTATTTT
length: 15; J: TRBJ1-6; D: -; size: -; V: TRBV15; CDR3: CATSDRPGENSPLHF; DNA: TGTGCCACCAGCGACCGACCGGGAGAGAATTCACCCCTCCACTTT
length: 14; J: TRBJ2-7; D: -; size: -; V: TRBV7-2; CDR3: CASRKGQTAYEQYF; DNA: TGTGCCAGCAGGAAAGGACAGACTGCCTACGAGCAGTACTTC
length: 13; J: TRBJ2-7; D: -; size: -; V: TRBV6-1; CDR3: CASSEGLNTEQYF; DNA: TGTGCCAGCAGTGAAGGACTCAATACCGAGCAGTACTTC
length: 20; J: TRBJ1-3; D: -; size: -; V: TRBV2; CDR3: CASRREPGTLVPYSGNTIYF; DNA: TGTGCCAGCAGGAGGGAACCGGGGACACTAGTTCCTTACTCTGGAAACACCATATATTTT
length: 14; J: TRBJ1-1; D: TRBD1; size: -; V: TRBV10-3; CDR3: CAIRGTGAGTEAFF; DNA: TGTGCCATCCGAGGGACAGGGGCGGGCACTGAAGCTTTCTTT
length: 12; J: TRBJ2-5; D: -; size: -; V: TRBV6-1; CDR3: CASSAGRETQYF; DNA: TGTGCCAGCAGTGCCGGTCGAGAGACCCAGTACTTC
length: 13; J: TRBJ1-6; D: TRBD1; size: -; V: TRBV6-1; CDR3: CASSQQGVSPLHF; DNA: TGTGCCAGCAGTCAACAGGGGGTTTCACCCCTCCACTTT
length: 13; J: TRBJ2-6; D: TRBD1; size: -; V: TRBV2; CDR3: CASRGTGGNVLTF; DNA: TGTGCCAGCAGGGGGACAGGGGGAAACGTCCTGACTTTC
length: 13; J: TRBJ2-4; D: -; size: -; V: TRBV30; CDR3: CAWGVLAKNIQYF; DNA: TGTGCCTGGGGAGTTCTAGCCAAAAACATTCAGTACTTC
length: 16; J: TRBJ2-7; D: TRBD2; size: -; V: TRBV5-6; CDR3: CASSFRSGRSSYEQYF; DNA: TGTGCCAGCAGCTTTCGTAGCGGGAGGAGTTCCTACGAGCAGTACTTC
length: 16; J: TRBJ2-4; D: -; size: -; V: TRBV18; CDR3: CASSPTGIRRGNIQYF; DNA: TGTGCCAGCTCACCCACTGGGATCCGTCGGGGAAACATTCAGTACTTC
length: 15; J: TRBJ2-2; D: -; size: few; V: TRBV18; CDR3: CASSPVARGAGELFF; DNA: TGTGCCAGCTCACCAGTGGCCCGCGGCGCCGGGGAGCTGTTTTTT
length: 15; J: TRBJ2-1; D: -; size: -; V: TRBV5-6; CDR3: CASSGDSRSYNEQFF; DNA: TGTGCCAGCAGCGGCGACTCCCGCTCCTACAATGAGCAGTTCTTC
length: 14; J: TRBJ1-5; D: TRBD1; size: few; V: TRBV29-1; CDR3: CSVGQGSSNQPQHF; DNA: TGCAGCGTCGGACAGGGATCAAGCAATCAGCCCCAGCATTTT
length: 13; J: TRBJ2-1; D: -; size: few; V: TRBV11-2; CDR3: CASSLALDNEQFF; DNA: TGTGCCAGCAGCTTAGCCCTAGACAATGAGCAGTTCTTC
length: 14; J: TRBJ1-6; D: -; size: -; V: TRBV6-5; CDR3: CASSRDLYNSPLHF; DNA: TGTGCCAGCAGCCGCGACTTATATAATTCACCCCTCCACTTT
length: 14; J: TRBJ2-2; D: -; size: -; V: TRBV5-6; CDR3: CASSTGQNTGELFF; DNA: TGTGCCAGCAGCACAGGACAAAACACCGGGGAGCTGTTTTTT
length: 14; J: TRBJ2-2; D: TRBD1; size: -; V: TRBV27; CDR3: CASRDRRWTGELFF; DNA: TGTGCCAGCAGGGACAGGCGCTGGACCGGGGAGCTGTTTTTT
length: 13; J: TRBJ2-1; D: -; size: -; V: TRBV7-6; CDR3: CASSSTLKNEQFF; DNA: TGTGCCAGCAGCTCTACCCTTAAGAATGAGCAGTTCTTC
length: 17; J: TRBJ2-2; D: TRBD2; size: -; V: TRBV7-7; CDR3: CASSPLAGGRSNGELFF; DNA: TGTGCTAGCAGCCCCCTAGCGGGGGGCCGATCCAACGGGGAGCTGTTTTTT
length: 14; J: TRBJ2-5; D: TRBD2; size: -; V: TRBV6-5; CDR3: CASSFKREGGTQYF; DNA: TGTGCCAGCAGTTTCAAGCGGGAGGGCGGGACCCAGTACTTC